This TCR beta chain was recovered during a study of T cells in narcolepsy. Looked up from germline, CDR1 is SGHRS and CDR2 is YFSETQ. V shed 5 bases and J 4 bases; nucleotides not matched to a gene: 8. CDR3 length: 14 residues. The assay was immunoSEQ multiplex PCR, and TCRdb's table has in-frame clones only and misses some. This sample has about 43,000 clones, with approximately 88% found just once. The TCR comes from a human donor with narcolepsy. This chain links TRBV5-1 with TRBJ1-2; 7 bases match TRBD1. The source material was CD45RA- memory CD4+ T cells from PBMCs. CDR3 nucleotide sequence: TGCGCCAGCAGGCCATACAGGGGAGGCTATGGCTACACCTTC. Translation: CASRPYRGGYGYTF.